This T cell receptor (beta chain) emerged from a study of cytotoxic CD8 clonotypes in ibrutinib-treated CLL. Study-wide findings and caveats: Collection times varied between progressing and sustained-remission patients. Once treatment began, public clonotypes, which were uncommon, contracted or stayed stable. Clonality climbed at ibrutinib response, then dropped toward baseline at progression.

The germline V gene has CDR1 MDHEN and CDR2 SYDVKM. This CDR3 is built from 14 residues. The V end was cut by 3 bases, the J end by 0 bases, with 6 bases between. Sequenced by immunoSEQ multiplex PCR; TCRdb stores in-frame clones only, minus some. The sample yields around 250,000 clones, under 80% seen once. Comment on this clone: Its antigen is currently unknown.

The source was PBMCs, collected after 24 months of ibrutinib treatment. The chain is built from TRBV28 and TRBJ2-4; no clear D. The origin of this receptor is a human donor with chronic lymphocytic leukemia. DNA of the CDR3: TGTGCCAGCAGTTTGATGGAAGCCAAAAACATTCAGTACTTC. Amino acid sequence: CASSLMEAKNIQYF.